This is a list of T cell receptor beta chains from one sample in a study of STAT5B mutations in CD4+ large granular lymphocyte leukemia. Assay: immunoSEQ multiplex PCR; the TCRdb copy retains only in-frame clones and omits some. The data show about 21,000 clones, roughly 76% seen once. The material sequenced was CD4+ T cells from blood buffy coats. The receptor set was obtained from a human donor in good health. CDR3s include the opening cysteine and the closing phenylalanine or tryptophan. The D gene is left open where the match is weak. Size is stated for part of the rows, as once, few or many counts, or as a class when the clone is expanded.

cdr3_aa: CATSRDRGSAFF
cdr3_nt: TGTGCCACCAGCAGAGACAGAGGCTCGGCTTTCTTT
clone_size: NA
v_call: TRBV15
d_call: NA
j_call: TRBJ1-1

cdr3_aa: CASSKKDTRDQGRQDQYF
cdr3_nt: TGTGCCAGCAGCAAAAAAGACACCCGGGACCAGGGCCGACAGGATCAGTACTTC
clone_size: NA
v_call: TRBV21-1
d_call: NA
j_call: TRBJ2-4

cdr3_aa: CASSLEAGGFYEQYF
cdr3_nt: TGTGCCAGCAGCTTAGAGGCCGGGGGCTTCTACGAGCAGTACTTC
clone_size: NA
v_call: TRBV7-9
d_call: NA
j_call: TRBJ2-7

cdr3_aa: CASRGTGGKEKLFF
cdr3_nt: TGTGCCAGCAGGGGGACAGGTGGGAAGGAAAAACTGTTTTTT
clone_size: few
v_call: TRBV6-5
d_call: TRBD1
j_call: TRBJ1-4

cdr3_aa: CASSGTWNTQYF
cdr3_nt: TGTGCCAGCAGCGGGACTTGGAATACGCAGTATTTT
clone_size: NA
v_call: TRBV9
d_call: NA
j_call: TRBJ2-3

cdr3_aa: CASSPDTLGSEQYF
cdr3_nt: TGTGCCAGCAGCCCAGACACCCTAGGTAGCGAGCAGTACTTC
clone_size: NA
v_call: TRBV7-9
d_call: NA
j_call: TRBJ2-7

cdr3_aa: CASSLRTRGSGELFF
cdr3_nt: TGTGCCAGCAGCTTAAGGACAAGGGGGAGCGGGGAGCTGTTTTTT
clone_size: NA
v_call: TRBV11-2
d_call: NA
j_call: TRBJ2-2

cdr3_aa: CAIGTGNYEQYF
cdr3_nt: TGTGCCATTGGGACAGGGAACTACGAGCAGTACTTC
clone_size: NA
v_call: TRBV10-3
d_call: TRBD1
j_call: TRBJ2-7

cdr3_aa: CSVAPSGAKNIQYF
cdr3_nt: TGCAGCGTTGCCCCCAGCGGAGCCAAAAACATTCAGTACTTC
clone_size: NA
v_call: TRBV29-1
d_call: NA
j_call: TRBJ2-4

cdr3_aa: CAISESGYGYTF
cdr3_nt: TGTGCCATCAGTGAGTCCGGCTATGGCTACACCTTC
clone_size: NA
v_call: TRBV10-3
d_call: NA
j_call: TRBJ1-2

cdr3_aa: CSVEPGLAGIEQFF
cdr3_nt: TGCAGCGTTGAACCGGGACTAGCGGGTATAGAGCAGTTCTTC
clone_size: NA
v_call: TRBV29-1
d_call: TRBD2
j_call: TRBJ2-1

cdr3_aa: CATSSGPQGAGELFF
cdr3_nt: TGTGCCACCAGCAGCGGGCCCCAAGGGGCCGGGGAGCTGTTTTTT
clone_size: NA
v_call: TRBV15
d_call: NA
j_call: TRBJ2-2

cdr3_aa: CASRNPGTVYGYTF
cdr3_nt: TGTGCCAGTCGGAACCCGGGGACGGTCTATGGCTACACCTTC
clone_size: NA
v_call: TRBV19
d_call: NA
j_call: TRBJ1-2

cdr3_aa: CASSPRSSGLTTDTQYF
cdr3_nt: TGTGCCAGCAGCCCCCGTTCTAGCGGGCTGACCACAGATACGCAGTATTTT
clone_size: NA
v_call: TRBV9
d_call: TRBD2
j_call: TRBJ2-3

cdr3_aa: CASSQGQNQPQHF
cdr3_nt: TGTGCCAGCAGCCAGGGACAGAATCAGCCCCAGCATTTT
clone_size: NA
v_call: TRBV5-8
d_call: TRBD1
j_call: TRBJ1-5

cdr3_aa: CASARGTGYYEQYF
cdr3_nt: TGTGCCAGTGCGCGCGGGACAGGTTACTACGAGCAGTACTTC
clone_size: NA
v_call: TRBV27
d_call: TRBD1
j_call: TRBJ2-7

cdr3_aa: CASSDLDGYTF
cdr3_nt: TGTGCCAGCAGCGATTTGGATGGCTACACCTTC
clone_size: NA
v_call: TRBV2
d_call: NA
j_call: TRBJ1-2

cdr3_aa: CASSLRTGGGYGYTF
cdr3_nt: TGTGCCAGCAGCCTTCGGACAGGGGGGGGCTATGGCTACACCTTC
clone_size: NA
v_call: TRBV5-8
d_call: TRBD1
j_call: TRBJ1-2

cdr3_aa: CASSLVRITDTQYF
cdr3_nt: TGTGCCAGCAGCTTAGTTCGGATCACAGATACGCAGTATTTT
clone_size: NA
v_call: TRBV7-9
d_call: NA
j_call: TRBJ2-3

cdr3_aa: CASSLEGLAGISYEQYF
cdr3_nt: TGTGCCAGCAGCTTGGAGGGACTAGCGGGAATCTCCTACGAGCAGTACTTC
clone_size: NA
v_call: TRBV5-6
d_call: TRBD2
j_call: TRBJ2-7

cdr3_aa: CASSLGLEPSETQYF
cdr3_nt: TGTGCCAGCAGCTTAGGACTTGAGCCCTCGGAGACCCAGTACTTC
clone_size: once
v_call: TRBV11-3
d_call: NA
j_call: TRBJ2-5

cdr3_aa: CASSLTAGVPYEQYF
cdr3_nt: TGTGCCAGCAGCTTAACAGCGGGAGTTCCTTACGAGCAGTACTTC
clone_size: NA
v_call: TRBV7-8
d_call: TRBD2
j_call: TRBJ2-7

cdr3_aa: CASSPGGGRINEQFF
cdr3_nt: TGTGCCAGCAGCCCAGGGGGGGGCAGGATAAATGAGCAGTTCTTC
clone_size: once
v_call: TRBV7-2
d_call: NA
j_call: TRBJ2-1

cdr3_aa: CSVEINPGELFF
cdr3_nt: TGCAGCGTTGAAATCAACCCCGGGGAGCTGTTTTTT
clone_size: NA
v_call: TRBV29-1
d_call: NA
j_call: TRBJ2-2

cdr3_aa: CASSPSRPGTEEETQYF
cdr3_nt: TGTGCCAGCAGCCCTTCCCGCCCCGGGACGGAGGAAGAGACCCAGTACTTC
clone_size: NA
v_call: TRBV7-9
d_call: NA
j_call: TRBJ2-5

cdr3_aa: CASSLGPAGEQFF
cdr3_nt: TGTGCCAGCAGCTTAGGTCCGGCGGGAGAGCAGTTCTTC
clone_size: NA
v_call: TRBV7-9
d_call: NA
j_call: TRBJ2-1

cdr3_aa: CAINPGTVNTGELFF
cdr3_nt: TGTGCCATCAACCCCGGGACAGTTAACACCGGGGAGCTGTTTTTT
clone_size: few
v_call: TRBV10-3
d_call: TRBD1
j_call: TRBJ2-2

cdr3_aa: CASSFSQGGYEQYF
cdr3_nt: TGTGCCAGCAGCTTTTCACAGGGAGGGTACGAGCAGTACTTC
clone_size: NA
v_call: TRBV7-6
d_call: NA
j_call: TRBJ2-7

cdr3_aa: CASSPTGTGTYEQYF
cdr3_nt: TGCGCCAGCAGCCCGACCGGGACAGGTACCTACGAGCAGTACTTC
clone_size: NA
v_call: TRBV5-1
d_call: TRBD1
j_call: TRBJ2-7

cdr3_aa: CAITLGAGTGELFF
cdr3_nt: TGTGCCATCACCCTCGGGGCGGGAACCGGGGAGCTGTTTTTT
clone_size: few
v_call: TRBV10-3
d_call: NA
j_call: TRBJ2-2

cdr3_aa: CASSLDTSNTEAFF
cdr3_nt: TGTGCCAGCAGCCTAGACACTTCGAACACTGAAGCTTTCTTT
clone_size: few
v_call: TRBV13
d_call: NA
j_call: TRBJ1-1

cdr3_aa: CASSLGRLLNTEAFF
cdr3_nt: TGTGCCAGCAGCTTAGGTAGACTTTTGAACACTGAAGCTTTCTTT
clone_size: NA
v_call: TRBV11-3
d_call: NA
j_call: TRBJ1-1

cdr3_aa: CASSSLRKGEQYF
cdr3_nt: TGTGCCAGCAGCTCCCTGAGGAAGGGCGAGCAGTACTTC
clone_size: once
v_call: TRBV7-9
d_call: NA
j_call: TRBJ2-7

cdr3_aa: CASSPDRGNRQPQHF
cdr3_nt: TGTGCCAGCAGTCCCGACAGGGGAAATCGTCAGCCCCAGCATTTT
clone_size: few
v_call: TRBV28
d_call: TRBD1
j_call: TRBJ1-5

cdr3_aa: CASSFRGDTSSYEQYF
cdr3_nt: TGTGCCAGCAGCTTTAGGGGAGACACGAGCTCCTACGAGCAGTACTTC
clone_size: NA
v_call: TRBV11-2
d_call: NA
j_call: TRBJ2-7

cdr3_aa: CASSVEGMMGNQPQHF
cdr3_nt: TGTGCCAGCAGTGTCGAGGGTATGATGGGCAATCAGCCCCAGCATTTT
clone_size: NA
v_call: TRBV6-1
d_call: NA
j_call: TRBJ1-5

cdr3_aa: CASSLGRAKNIQYF
cdr3_nt: TGTGCCAGCAGCTTGGGGAGGGCCAAAAACATTCAGTACTTC
clone_size: NA
v_call: TRBV5-6
d_call: NA
j_call: TRBJ2-4

cdr3_aa: CASSEPRVSGYTF
cdr3_nt: TGTGCCAGTAGCGAACCGAGGGTCTCTGGCTACACCTTC
clone_size: few
v_call: TRBV19
d_call: NA
j_call: TRBJ1-2

cdr3_aa: CASKGDGAEAFF
cdr3_nt: TGCGCCAGCAAGGGCGATGGGGCTGAAGCTTTCTTT
clone_size: few
v_call: TRBV10-2
d_call: NA
j_call: TRBJ1-1

cdr3_aa: CASSAQGLNEKLFF
cdr3_nt: TGTGCCAGCTCGGCTCAGGGACTCAATGAAAAACTGTTTTTT
clone_size: NA
v_call: TRBV2
d_call: NA
j_call: TRBJ1-4

cdr3_aa: CASKGSSGNTIYF
cdr3_nt: TGTGCCAGCAAAGGGAGCTCTGGAAACACCATATATTTT
clone_size: NA
v_call: TRBV6-6
d_call: NA
j_call: TRBJ1-3

cdr3_aa: CASSPPTAGYEQYF
cdr3_nt: TGCGCCAGCAGCCCACCGACAGCAGGATACGAGCAGTACTTC
clone_size: NA
v_call: TRBV5-1
d_call: NA
j_call: TRBJ2-7

cdr3_aa: CASRGGYSGNSYEQYF
cdr3_nt: TGTGCCAGCAGGGGGGGTTATAGCGGGAACTCCTACGAGCAGTACTTC
clone_size: few
v_call: TRBV2
d_call: TRBD2
j_call: TRBJ2-7

cdr3_aa: CASSLDSSGELFF
cdr3_nt: TGCGCCAGCAGCTTGGACTCTAGCGGGGAGCTGTTTTTT
clone_size: NA
v_call: TRBV5-1
d_call: NA
j_call: TRBJ2-2

cdr3_aa: CASSLGQVVNEQFF
cdr3_nt: TGCGCCAGCAGCTTGGGACAGGTGGTTAATGAGCAGTTCTTC
clone_size: NA
v_call: TRBV5-1
d_call: NA
j_call: TRBJ2-1